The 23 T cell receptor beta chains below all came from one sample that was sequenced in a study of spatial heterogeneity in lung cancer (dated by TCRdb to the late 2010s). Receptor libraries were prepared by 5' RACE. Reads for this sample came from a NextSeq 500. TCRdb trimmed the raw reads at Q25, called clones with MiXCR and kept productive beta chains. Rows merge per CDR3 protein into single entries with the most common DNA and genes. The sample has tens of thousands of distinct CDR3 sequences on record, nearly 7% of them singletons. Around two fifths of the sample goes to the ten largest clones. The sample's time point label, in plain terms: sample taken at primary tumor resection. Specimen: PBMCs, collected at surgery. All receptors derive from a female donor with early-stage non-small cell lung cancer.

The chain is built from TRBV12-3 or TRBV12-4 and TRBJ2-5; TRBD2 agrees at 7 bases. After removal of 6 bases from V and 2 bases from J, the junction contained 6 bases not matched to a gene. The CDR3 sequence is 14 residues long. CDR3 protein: CASRPGLPQETQYF. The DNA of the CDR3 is TGTGCCAGCAGACCGGGACTACCTCAAGAGACCCAGTACTTC.

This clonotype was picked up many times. CDR3 DNA: TGTGCCAGCAGTGCCGGGCCCGATTACAATGAGCAGTTCTTC. This codes for CASSAGPDYNEQFF. The genes are TRBV2 and TRBJ2-1, with D hard to call. The CDR3 is 14 amino acids. Germline V gives CDR1 SNHLY, CDR2 FYNNEI. Deletions cut 4 bases from V and 4 bases from J, with 11 bases between. The full variable domain, rest sourced from reference TRBV2 and TRBJ2-1, is EPEVTQTPSHQVTQMGQEVILRCVPISNHLYFYWYRQILGQKVEFLVSFYNNEISEKSEIFDDQFSVERPDGSNFTLKIRSTKLEDSAMYFCASSAGPDYNEQFFGPGTRLTVL.

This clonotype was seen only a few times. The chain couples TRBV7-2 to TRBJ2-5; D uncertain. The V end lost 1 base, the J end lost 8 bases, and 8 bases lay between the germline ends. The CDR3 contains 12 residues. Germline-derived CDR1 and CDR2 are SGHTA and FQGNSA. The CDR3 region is CASSLDHLTQYF. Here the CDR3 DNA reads TGTGCCAGCAGCTTAGACCATCTAACCCAGTACTTC. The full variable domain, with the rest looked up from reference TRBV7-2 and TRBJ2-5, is GAGVSQSPSNKVTEKGKDVELRCDPISGHTALYWYRQSLGQGLEFLIYFQGNSAPDKSGLPSDRFSAERTGGSVSTLTIQRTQQEDSAVYLCASSLDHLTQYFGPGTRLLVL.

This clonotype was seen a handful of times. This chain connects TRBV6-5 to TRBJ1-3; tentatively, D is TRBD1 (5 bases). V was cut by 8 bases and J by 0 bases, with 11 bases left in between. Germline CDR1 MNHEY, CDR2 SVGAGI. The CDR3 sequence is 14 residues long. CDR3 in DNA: TGTGCCAGCGGCCTTGGGGGCTCTGGAAACACCATATATTTT. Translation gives CASGLGGSGNTIYF.

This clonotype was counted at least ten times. DNA of the CDR3: TGTGCCAGCAGTTTAGAGGGGGCGACGGCGAACACTGAAGCTTTCTTT. It specifies CASSLEGATANTEAFF. The genes are TRBV27 and TRBJ1-1, with 7 bases that match TRBD1. V gave up 2 bases and J gave up 1 base; unmatched junction bases: 7. The CDR3 totals 16 residues. Germline V CDR1 and CDR2: MNHEY, SMNVEV (reference sequence).

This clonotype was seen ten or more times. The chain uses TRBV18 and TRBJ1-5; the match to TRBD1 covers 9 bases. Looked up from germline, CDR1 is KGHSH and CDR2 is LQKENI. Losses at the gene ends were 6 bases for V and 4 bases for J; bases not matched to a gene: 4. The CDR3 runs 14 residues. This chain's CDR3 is CASSATGGNQPQHF. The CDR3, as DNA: TGTGCCAGCTCCGCGACAGGGGGGAATCAGCCCCAGCATTTT.

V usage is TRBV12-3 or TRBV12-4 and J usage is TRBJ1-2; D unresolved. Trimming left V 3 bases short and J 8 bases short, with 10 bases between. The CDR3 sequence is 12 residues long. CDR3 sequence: CASSFAGGGYTF. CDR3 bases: TGTGCCAGCAGTTTCGCCGGTGGAGGCTACACCTTC.

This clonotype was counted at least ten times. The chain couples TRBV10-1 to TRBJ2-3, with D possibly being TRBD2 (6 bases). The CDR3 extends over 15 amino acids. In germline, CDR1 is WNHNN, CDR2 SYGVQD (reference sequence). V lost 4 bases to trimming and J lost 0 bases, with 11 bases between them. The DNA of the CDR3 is TGCGCCAGCAGTGTGGGGCGGGGAAGCACAGATACGCAGTATTTT. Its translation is CASSVGRGSTDTQYF.

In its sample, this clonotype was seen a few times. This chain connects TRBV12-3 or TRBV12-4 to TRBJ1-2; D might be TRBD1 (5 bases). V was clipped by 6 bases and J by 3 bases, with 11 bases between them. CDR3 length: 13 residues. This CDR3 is CASSLGRDYGYTF. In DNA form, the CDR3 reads TGTGCCAGCAGCTTGGGACGGGACTATGGCTACACCTTC.

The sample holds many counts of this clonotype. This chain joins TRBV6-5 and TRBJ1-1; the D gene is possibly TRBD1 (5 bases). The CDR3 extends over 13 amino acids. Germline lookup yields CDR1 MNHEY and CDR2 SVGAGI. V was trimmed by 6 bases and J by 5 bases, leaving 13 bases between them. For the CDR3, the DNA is TGTGCCAGCAGAAGGGGAGGAGAGACTGAAGCTTTCTTT. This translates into CASRRGGETEAFF.

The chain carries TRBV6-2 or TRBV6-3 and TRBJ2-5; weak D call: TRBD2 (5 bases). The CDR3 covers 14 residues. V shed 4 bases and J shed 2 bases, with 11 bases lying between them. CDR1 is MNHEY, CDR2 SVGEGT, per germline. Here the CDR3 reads CASSWFGVQETQYF. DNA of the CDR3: TGTGCCAGCAGTTGGTTCGGGGTACAAGAGACCCAGTACTTC.

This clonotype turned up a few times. This CDR3 reads CASRLSSTGELFF. CDR3 nucleotide sequence: TGTGCCAGCAGGCTCTCCTCCACCGGGGAGCTGTTTTTT. The chain links TRBV6-2 or TRBV6-3 to TRBJ2-2; the D is unclear. There are 13 residues in the CDR3. Trimming pared 6 bases from V and 4 bases from J, leaving 9 bases between. Germline loops: CDR1 MNHEY, CDR2 SVGEGT.

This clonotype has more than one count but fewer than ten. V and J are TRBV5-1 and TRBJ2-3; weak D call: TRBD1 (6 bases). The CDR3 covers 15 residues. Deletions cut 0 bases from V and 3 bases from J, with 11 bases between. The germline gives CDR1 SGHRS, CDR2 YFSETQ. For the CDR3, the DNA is TGCGCCAGCAGCTTGGGGCCCACAGGGACAGATACGCAGTATTTT. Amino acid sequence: CASSLGPTGTDTQYF.

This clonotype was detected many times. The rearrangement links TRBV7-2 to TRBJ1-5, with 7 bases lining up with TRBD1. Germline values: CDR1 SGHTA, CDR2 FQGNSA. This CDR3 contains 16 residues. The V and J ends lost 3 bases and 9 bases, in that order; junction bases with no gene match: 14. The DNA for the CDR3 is TGTGCCAGCAGCTTTTGGGGCAGGGGGGAATCAGGGCCCCAGCATTTT. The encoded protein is CASSFWGRGESGPQHF. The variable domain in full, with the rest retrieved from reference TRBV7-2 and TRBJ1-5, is GAGVSQSPSNKVTEKGKDVELRCDPISGHTALYWYRQSLGQGLEFLIYFQGNSAPDKSGLPSDRFSAERTGGSVSTLTIQRTQQEDSAVYLCASSFWGRGESGPQHFGDGTRLSIL.

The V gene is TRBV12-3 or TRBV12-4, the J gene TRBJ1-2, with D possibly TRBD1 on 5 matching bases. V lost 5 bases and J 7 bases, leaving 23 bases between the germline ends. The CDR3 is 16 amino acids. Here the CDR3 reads CASSPATGTPASGYTF. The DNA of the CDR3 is TGTGCCAGCAGTCCAGCCACCGGGACGCCCGCATCTGGCTACACCTTC.

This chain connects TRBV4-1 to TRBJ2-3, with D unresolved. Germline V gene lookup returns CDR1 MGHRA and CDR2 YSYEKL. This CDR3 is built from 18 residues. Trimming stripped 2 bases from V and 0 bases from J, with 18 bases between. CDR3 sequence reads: CASSQRSPQPSSTDTQYF. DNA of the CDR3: TGCGCCAGCAGCCAAAGATCCCCCCAGCCGAGTAGCACAGATACGCAGTATTTT.

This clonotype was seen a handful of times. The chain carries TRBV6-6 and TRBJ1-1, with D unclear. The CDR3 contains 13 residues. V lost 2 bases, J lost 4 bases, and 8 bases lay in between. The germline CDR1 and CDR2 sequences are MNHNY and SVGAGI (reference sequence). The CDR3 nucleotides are TGTGCCAGCAGTTACGGGAGGTCCACTGAAGCTTTCTTT. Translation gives CASSYGRSTEAFF.

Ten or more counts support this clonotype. For the CDR3, the DNA is TGTGCCAGCAGCTTGGGAATGGACAGGCCCGCCGGGGAGCAGTTCTTC. Protein: CASSLGMDRPAGEQFF. The chain couples TRBV7-2 to TRBJ2-1, with 7 bases lining up with TRBD1. Germline loops: CDR1 SGHTA, CDR2 FQGNSA. This CDR3 has 16 residues. Trimming took 3 bases from V and 10 from J; bases not matched to a gene: 15.

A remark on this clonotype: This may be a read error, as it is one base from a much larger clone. The chain's CDR3 is CASSLRMGIEAFF. CDR3 coding DNA: TGTGCCAGCAGCCTCCGAATGGGAATTGAAGCTTTCTTT. The chain joins TRBV3-1 to TRBJ1-1, with D unclear. In germline, CDR1 is LGHDT, CDR2 YNNKEL (reference sequence). V lost 4 bases and J 7 bases, leaving 13 bases between the germline ends. The CDR3 runs to 13 residues.

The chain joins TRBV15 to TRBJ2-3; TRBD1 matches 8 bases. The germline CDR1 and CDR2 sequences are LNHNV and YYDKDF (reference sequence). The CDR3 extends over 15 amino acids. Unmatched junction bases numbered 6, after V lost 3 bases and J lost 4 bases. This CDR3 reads CATSSRDRRADTQYF. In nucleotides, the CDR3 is TGTGCCACCAGCAGCCGGGACAGGCGCGCAGATACGCAGTATTTT.

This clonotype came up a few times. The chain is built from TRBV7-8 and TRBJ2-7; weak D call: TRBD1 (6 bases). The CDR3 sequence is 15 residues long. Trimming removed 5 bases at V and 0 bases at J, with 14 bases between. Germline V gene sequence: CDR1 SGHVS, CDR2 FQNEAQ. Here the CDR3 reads CASSPRVGASYEQYF. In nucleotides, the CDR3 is TGTGCCAGCAGCCCCCGGGTGGGGGCCTCCTACGAGCAGTACTTC.

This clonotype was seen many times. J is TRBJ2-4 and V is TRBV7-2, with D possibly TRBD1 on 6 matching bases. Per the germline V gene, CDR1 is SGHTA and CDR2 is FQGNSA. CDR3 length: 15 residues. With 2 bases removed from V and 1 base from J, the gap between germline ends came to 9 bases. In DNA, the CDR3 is TGTGCCAGCAGCTTATGGGGGCCGGCCAAAAACATTCAGTACTTC. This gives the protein CASSLWGPAKNIQYF.

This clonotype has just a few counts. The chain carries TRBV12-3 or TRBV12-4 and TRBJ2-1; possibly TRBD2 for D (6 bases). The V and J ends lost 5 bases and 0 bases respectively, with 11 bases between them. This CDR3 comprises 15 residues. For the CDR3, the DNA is TGTGCCAGCAGTCCCGGGACTCTCTCCTACAATGAGCAGTTCTTC. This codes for CASSPGTLSYNEQFF.